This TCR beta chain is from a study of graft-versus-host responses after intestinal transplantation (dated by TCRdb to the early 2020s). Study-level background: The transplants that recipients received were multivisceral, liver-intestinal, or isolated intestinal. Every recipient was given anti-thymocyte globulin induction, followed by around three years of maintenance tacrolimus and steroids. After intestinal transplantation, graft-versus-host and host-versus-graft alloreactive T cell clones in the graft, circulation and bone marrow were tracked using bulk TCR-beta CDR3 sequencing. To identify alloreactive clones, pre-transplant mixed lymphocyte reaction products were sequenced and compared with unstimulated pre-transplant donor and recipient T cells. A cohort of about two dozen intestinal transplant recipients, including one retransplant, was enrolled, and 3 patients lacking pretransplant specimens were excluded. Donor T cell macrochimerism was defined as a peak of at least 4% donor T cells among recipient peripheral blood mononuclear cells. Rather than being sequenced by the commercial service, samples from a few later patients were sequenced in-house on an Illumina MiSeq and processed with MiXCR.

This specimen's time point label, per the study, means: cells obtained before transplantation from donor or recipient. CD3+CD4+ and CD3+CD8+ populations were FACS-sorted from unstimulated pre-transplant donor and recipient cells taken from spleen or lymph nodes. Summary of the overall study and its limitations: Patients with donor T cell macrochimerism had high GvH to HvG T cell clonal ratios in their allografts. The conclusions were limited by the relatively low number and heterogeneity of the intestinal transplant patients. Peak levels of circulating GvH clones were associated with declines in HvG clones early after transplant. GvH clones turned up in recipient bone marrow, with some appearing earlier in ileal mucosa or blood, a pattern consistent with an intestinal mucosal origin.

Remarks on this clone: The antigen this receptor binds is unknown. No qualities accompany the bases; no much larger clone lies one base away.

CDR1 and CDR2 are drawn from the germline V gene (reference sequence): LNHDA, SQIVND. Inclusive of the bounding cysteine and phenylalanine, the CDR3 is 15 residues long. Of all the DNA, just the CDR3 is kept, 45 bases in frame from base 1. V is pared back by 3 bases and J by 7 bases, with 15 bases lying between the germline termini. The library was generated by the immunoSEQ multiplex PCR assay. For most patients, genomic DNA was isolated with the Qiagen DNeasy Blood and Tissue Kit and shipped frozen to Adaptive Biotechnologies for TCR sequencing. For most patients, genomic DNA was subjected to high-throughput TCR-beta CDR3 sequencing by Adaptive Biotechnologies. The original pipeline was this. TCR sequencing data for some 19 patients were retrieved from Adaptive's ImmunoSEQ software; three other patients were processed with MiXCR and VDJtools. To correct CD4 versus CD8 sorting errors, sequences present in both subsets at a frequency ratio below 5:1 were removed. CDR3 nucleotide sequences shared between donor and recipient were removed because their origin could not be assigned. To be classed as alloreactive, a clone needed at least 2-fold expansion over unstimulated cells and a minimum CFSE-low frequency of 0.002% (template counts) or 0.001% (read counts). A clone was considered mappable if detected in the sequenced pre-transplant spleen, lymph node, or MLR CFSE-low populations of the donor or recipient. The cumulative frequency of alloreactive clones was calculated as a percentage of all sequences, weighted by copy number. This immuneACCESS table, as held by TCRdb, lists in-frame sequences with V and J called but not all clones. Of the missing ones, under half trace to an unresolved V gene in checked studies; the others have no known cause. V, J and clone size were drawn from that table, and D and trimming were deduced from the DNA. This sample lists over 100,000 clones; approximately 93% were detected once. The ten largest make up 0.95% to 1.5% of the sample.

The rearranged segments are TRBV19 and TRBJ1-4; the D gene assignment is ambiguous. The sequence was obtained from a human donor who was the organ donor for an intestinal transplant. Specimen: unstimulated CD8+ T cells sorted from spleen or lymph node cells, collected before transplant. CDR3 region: CASSIRPTPGEKLFF. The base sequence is TGTGCCAGTAGTATTCGGCCGACACCCGGTGAAAAACTGTTTTTT.